This T cell receptor (beta chain) is from a study of CD8+ T cells in alopecia areata (dated by TCRdb to the late 2010s). Study-level background: Treated patients were enrolled in an open-label pilot trial of oral tofacitinib, 5 to 10 mg twice daily, for moderate-to-severe alopecia areata. Tofacitinib-treated patients had biopsies at baseline and at 4 and 24 weeks of treatment, with a later scalp biopsy in several patients. immunoSEQ multiplex PCR using 35 Vbeta forward primers and 13 Jbeta reverse primers was used to amplify TCRbeta CDR3 regions. The study used high-throughput TCRbeta sequencing to examine T cell clonal expansion in alopecia areata, in both the C3H/HeJ mouse model and human patients. Scalp clonality was compared across normal scalp (n=4), patchy alopecia areata scalp (n=8), and alopecia totalis/universalis scalp (n=8). In humans, TCRbeta sequencing was performed on scalp tissue and on sorted CD4+ and CD8+ peripheral blood T cells from healthy controls and from patients with patchy or totalis/universalis alopecia areata. For the treated patients, the SALT score, which quantifies what percentage of scalp surface area is affected, served as the measure of disease severity. Patients stayed on tofacitinib for 6 to 18 months and then had 6 months of follow-up off drug so that delayed response and recurrence could be assessed. RNA was obtained with the PAXgene miRNA kit for fixed scalp, the miRNeasy kit for PBMCs, and the RNeasy kit for mouse skin. General study outcomes and caveats: Because the treated cohort was small and had just a single nonresponder, larger studies are needed to establish links between baseline CD8+ expansion and response. Higher clonality and more expanded CD8+ clones were observed in lesional scalp than in normal scalp, particularly in alopecia totalis/universalis, a finding suggestive of antigenic drive. Resident alphabeta T cells in normal human skin are also sequenced, complicating scalp TCR repertoire analysis, unlike mouse skin dominated by gammadelta T cells. Shared TCR sequences between patients were less evident than in mice, which may be partly attributable to HLA diversity in the patient population. Many expanded lesional clones were found to persist in scalp and blood during tofacitinib treatment, and relapse after treatment cessation may be partly explained by this persistence. Tofacitinib significantly lowered scalp clonality and the number of expanded CD8+ clones among the top 100 scalp clones.

The intended sense of this specimen's time point label: less than five weeks on oral tofacitinib. The label giving this sample's treatment or condition can be read as: oral pan-JAK inhibitor, 5-10 mg twice daily. From alopecia areata patients, peripheral blood was collected along with lesional scalp punch biopsies. After PBMCs were isolated by density centrifugation and stained for CD3, CD4 and CD8, a FACSAria was used to sort CD4+ and CD8+ T cells. This clone was found a few times. The antigen this receptor binds is unknown. No base-level quality is on record; no much larger clone is a single base apart. Clipping removes 6 bases from V and 0 bases from J, with 8 as the unmatched junction base count. Counted from cysteine to phenylalanine, this CDR3 has 16 amino acids. Only CDR3 DNA remains: 48 bases, in frame from the first base. Reading the germline V gene gives CDR1 MDHEN and CDR2 SYDVKM. The library relied on the immunoSEQ multiplex PCR assay. RNA was extracted from all samples and reverse transcribed into cDNA as template for TCR sequencing. First-strand cDNA was synthesized with SuperScript III using a 2:1 mix of oligo-dT and random hexamers. A synthetic immune receptor repertoire was used to assess amplification bias, and residual bias was removed computationally. The authors' pipeline ran thus. Raw reads were preprocessed for error removal, and CDR3 was defined according to IMGT conventions as running from the conserved cysteine to phenylalanine. To get clonality, Shannon entropy was normalized by log2 of the number of productive unique TCRs and the result was subtracted from 1. Whether scalp clones were CD4 or CD8 was inferred by matching scalp TCRbeta sequences against CD4 and CD8 repertoires sorted from blood. TCRdb provides this immuneACCESS table in a form limited to in-frame rearrangements. Some clones are lacking; in checked studies, under half of them reflect an unresolved V gene, and why the rest are absent is not known. V and J calls and clone size are copied from that table; D and trimming were computed from the DNA. The sample data list roughly 150,000 clones, and roughly 52% of these were observed just once. 15% of the sample comes from the top ten.

The TCR comes from a human donor with alopecia areata. Here the sequenced sample was CD8+ T cells sorted from blood, taken at week 4, from a patient treated with tofacitinib. The rearrangement combines TRBV28 with TRBJ2-1; TRBD1 aligns with 7 central bases. The DNA sequence reads TGTGCCAGCAGCACCGACAGGGAAAGCTCCTACAATGAGCAGTTCTTC. It codes for CASSTDRESSYNEQFF.